The 14 T cell receptor beta chains reported below all come from one sample, sequenced in a study of a mutant IDH1 vaccine in newly diagnosed glioma. Only in-frame clones appear in the TCRdb table, and some are missing; sequencing was by immunoSEQ multiplex PCR. The sample has roughly 71,000 clones; about 86% are singletons. The sample's time point: baseline, week 1 (first vaccination visit). Regarding treatment: pre-vaccination baseline after standard-of-care therapy. The specimen was PBMCs, collected from a glioma patient treated with radiotherapy, temozolomide or both. These receptors all stem from a young man with glioma.

This clone came up once. The rearrangement joins TRBV15 to TRBJ1-4; D not certain. V was cut by 3 bases and J by 7 bases, with 15 bases left in between. The CDR3 is 15 residues long. Germline CDR1 is LNHNV and CDR2 is YYDKDF (reference sequence). CDR3 sequence: CATSRERTLTEKLFF. The DNA of the CDR3 is TGTGCCACCAGCAGGGAAAGGACGTTGACTGAAAAACTGTTTTTT.

V is TRBV10-3 and J is TRBJ2-5; 10 nucleotides match TRBD2. J was trimmed by 4 bases and V by 6 bases; bases with no gene match: 14. There are 17 residues in the CDR3. Germline CDR1 and CDR2: ENHRY and SYGVKD. In DNA form, the CDR3 reads TGTGCCATCAGCGCTACTGTCCTAGCGGGGGTGGGAGAGACCCAGTACTTC. It specifies CAISATVLAGVGETQYF.

V is TRBV5-4 and J is TRBJ2-3; 11 positions agree with TRBD2. Germline CDR1 and CDR2: SGHNT and YYREEE (reference sequence). CDR3 length equals 15 residues. V gave up 2 bases and J gave up 6 bases; unmatched junction bases: 5. The CDR3 DNA reads as TGTGCCAGCAGCTTTAGCGGGGGGGCATGGGATACGCAGTATTTT. It yields the protein CASSFSGGAWDTQYF. The variable domain in full, with the rest retrieved from reference TRBV5-4 and TRBJ2-3, is ETGVTQSPTHLIKTRGQQVTLRCSSQSGHNTVSWYQQALGQGPQFIFQYYREEENGRGNFPPRFSGLQFPNYSSELNVNALELDDSALYLCASSFSGGAWDTQYFGPGTRLTVL.

This clone was observed once. The genes are TRBV18 and TRBJ2-1, with D unresolved. Germline V gene sequence: CDR1 KGHSH, CDR2 LQKENI. The CDR3 has 12 amino acids. V was pared by 6 bases and J by 9 bases, with 12 bases between. The CDR3 nucleotides read TGTGCCAGCTCTTCCTCCGGTGGTGAGCAGTTCTTC. Protein product: CASSSSGGEQFF.

The chain links TRBV29-1 to TRBJ1-1; D is possibly TRBD1 (6 bases). Trimming stripped 4 bases from V and 0 bases from J, with 6 bases between. The CDR3 runs to 12 residues. Germline CDR1 and CDR2: SQVTM and ANQGSEA. The CDR3 protein is CSVGTVNTEAFF. The DNA of the CDR3 is TGCAGCGTTGGGACAGTGAACACTGAAGCTTTCTTT. Filled out from reference TRBV29-1 and TRBJ1-1, the complete variable domain reads SAVISQKPSRDICQRGTSLTIQCQVDSQVTMMFWYRQQPGQSLTLIATANQGSEATYESGFVIDKFPISRPNLTFSTLTVSNMSPEDSSIYLCSVGTVNTEAFFGQGTRLTVV.

A single count supports this clone. The gene calls are TRBV7-8 and TRBJ1-1; the D gene is possibly TRBD1 (5 bases). CDR3 length equals 15 residues. Deletions cut 4 bases from V and 4 bases from J, with 16 bases between. CDR1 is SGHVS and CDR2 is FQNEAQ in the germline V gene. The CDR3 spells CASSSKKAGGTEAFF. The CDR3 DNA is TGTGCCAGCAGCTCGAAGAAAGCGGGGGGCACTGAAGCTTTCTTT.

This sequence joins TRBV10-2 and TRBJ2-7; tentatively, D is TRBD1 or TRBD2 (5 bases each). The CDR3 sequence is 16 residues long. Germline V gene lookup returns CDR1 WSHSY and CDR2 SAAADI. The V gene lost 8 bases and the J gene lost 5 bases, with 25 bases spanning the gap. CDR3 in amino acids: CASHRGRDPNYDEQYF. DNA of the CDR3: TGCGCCAGCCACCGGGGTAGGGACCCGAACTATGACGAGCAGTACTTC.

The CDR3 sequence is CASSPSGTLSYEQYF. In DNA, the CDR3 is TGCGCCAGCAGCCCCTCCGGGACACTCTCCTACGAGCAGTACTTC. The gene calls are TRBV10-2 and TRBJ2-7; D perhaps matches TRBD1 (6 bases). The germline V and J ends were trimmed by 6 bases and 0 bases, with 15 bases remaining between them. Germline V CDR1 and CDR2: WSHSY, SAAADI. This CDR3 is built from 15 residues.

The chain has TRBV5-8 and TRBJ1-2; D remains ambiguous. Germline loops: CDR1 SGHTS, CDR2 YDEGEE. The CDR3 loop spans 12 amino acids. Trimming removed 0 bases from V and 4 bases from J, with 4 bases in between. The CDR3 DNA reads TGTGCCAGCAGCTTGGCTTCCTATGGCTACACCTTC. This codes for CASSLASYGYTF.

The chain combines TRBV5-6 with TRBJ1-2; 11 bases are a match to TRBD1. Germline trimming cut 4 bases from V and 4 bases from J; bases unmatched to any gene: 9. Germline CDR1 and CDR2: SGHDT and YYEEEE. The CDR3 is 16 residues long. Written as DNA, the CDR3 is TGTGCCAGCAGCCCCCGGACAGGGGGCGCTTTCTATGGCTACACCTTC. Amino acid sequence: CASSPRTGGAFYGYTF.

In the case of this clone: Other DNA sequences from this sample encode an identical CDR3 as well. In DNA, the CDR3 is TGCAGTGCTAGACCCACCGGGGAGCTGTTTTTT. This gives the protein CSARPTGELFF. The chain couples TRBV20-1 to TRBJ2-2, with D unclear. This CDR3 comprises 11 residues. CDR1 DFQATT and CDR2 SNEGSKA come from the germline V gene (reference sequence). Trimming shortened V by 2 bases and J by 4 bases, and 2 bases separated the two germline ends.

Comment on this clone: Since a much larger clone is just one base distant, this may be a read error. The rearrangement joins TRBV2 to TRBJ1-1; weak D call: TRBD1 (5 bases). V dropped 6 bases and J dropped 0 bases, with 8 bases sitting between them. CDR3 size: 13 residues. Looked up from germline, CDR1 is SNHLY and CDR2 is FYNNEI. The CDR3 spells CASRGTVNTEAFF. The CDR3 nucleotides are TGTGCCAGCAGAGGGACGGTGAACACTGAAGCTTTCTTT.

The chain employs TRBV9 and TRBJ2-3; 10 bases match TRBD2. Germline trimming cut 0 bases from V and 1 base from J; bases unmatched to any gene: 5. The CDR3 totals 17 residues. The germline V gene encodes CDR1 SGDLS and CDR2 YYNGEE. The CDR3 spells CASSVAPGTSGTDTQYF. CDR3 nucleotides: TGTGCCAGCAGCGTAGCCCCCGGGACTAGCGGCACAGATACGCAGTATTTT.

This chain links TRBV11-2 with TRBJ2-3, with 7 bases that match TRBD1. This CDR3 has 15 residues. CDR1 SGHAT and CDR2 FQNNGV come from the germline V gene. V was clipped by 5 bases and J by 11 bases; unmatched bases: 16. Here the CDR3 reads CASSRGQAENRGQYF. In nucleotides, the CDR3 is TGTGCCAGCAGCCGCGGACAGGCGGAGAACAGAGGGCAGTATTTT.